The TCR beta chain under discussion was sequenced for a study of patients and donors after allogeneic stem cell transplantation. CDR3 size: 15 residues. Germline CDR1 reads DFQATT; CDR2 reads SNEGSKA (reference sequence). The J segment lost 3 bases and the V segment lost 4 bases, leaving 5 bases of the junction unmatched. TCRdb ran MiXCR on the RT-PCR reads and lists one entry per CDR3 protein. The data show roughly 880,000 distinct CDR3 sequences, with about a sixth seen just once and around 6% held by the top ten. Sequencing used blood, either unsorted or a sorted T cell fraction (not recorded which). This chain connects TRBV20-1 to TRBJ2-2; 10 bases map to TRBD1. This receptor was obtained from a human donor who was either an allogeneic HSCT recipient or a stem cell or donor lymphocyte infusion donor (not recorded which). It is not recorded whose cells these are; they may come from a transplant donor. This CDR3 reads CSAKTGGGYTGELFF. The DNA of the CDR3 is TGCAGTGCTAAGACAGGGGGCGGTTACACCGGGGAGCTGTTTTTT.